This T cell receptor beta chain was sequenced during a study of cytomegalovirus exposure and HLA in healthy donors. This clone was detected a few times. What it binds is not known. The CDR3 length is 15 residues. Germline V CDR1 and CDR2: SGHNT, YENEEA. Germline trimming cut 5 bases from V and 5 bases from J; bases unmatched to any gene: 7. 60 Vbeta and 13 Jbeta primers were used in PCR. Clones were sequenced by immunoSEQ multiplex PCR, and TCRdb holds only the in-frame ones, with some missing. The data show 110,000 or so clones, 78% seen once. Study results and limitations: It was reported that TCR beta sequences correctly inferred the HLA-A and HLA-B alleles for most subjects.

The source is a man aged 25 to 40 in good health and CMV-seronegative. The chain combines TRBV11-3 with TRBJ1-1; 11 bases are a match to TRBD1. The sample consisted of PBMCs. As DNA, the CDR3 is TGTGCCAGCAGCCTAACGGGACAGGGGGGGACTGAAGCTTTCTTT. This sequence encodes CASSLTGQGGTEAFF. The whole variable domain, filled in from reference TRBV11-3 and TRBJ1-1, reads EAGVVQSPRYKIIEKKQPVAFWCNPISGHNTLYWYLQNLGQGPELLIRYENEEAVDDSQLPKDRFSAERLKGVDSTLKIQPAELGDSAVYLCASSLTGQGGTEAFFGQGTRLTVV.